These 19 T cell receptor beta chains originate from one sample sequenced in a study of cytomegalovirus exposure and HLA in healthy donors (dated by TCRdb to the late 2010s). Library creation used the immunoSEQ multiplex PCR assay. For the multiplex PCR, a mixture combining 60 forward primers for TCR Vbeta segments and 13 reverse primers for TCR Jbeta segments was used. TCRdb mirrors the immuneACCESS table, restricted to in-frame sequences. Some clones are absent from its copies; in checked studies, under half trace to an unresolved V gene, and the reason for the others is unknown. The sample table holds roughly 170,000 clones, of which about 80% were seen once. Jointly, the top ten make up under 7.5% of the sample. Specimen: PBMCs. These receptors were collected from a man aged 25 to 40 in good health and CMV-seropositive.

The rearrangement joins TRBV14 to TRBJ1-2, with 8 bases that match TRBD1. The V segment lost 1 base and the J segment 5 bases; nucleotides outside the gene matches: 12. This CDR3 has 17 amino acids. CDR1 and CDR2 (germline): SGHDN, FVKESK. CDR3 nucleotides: TGTGCCAGCAGCCAAGGACAATACAGGGGGTTCCAATATGGCTACACCTTC. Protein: CASSQGQYRGFQYGYTF.

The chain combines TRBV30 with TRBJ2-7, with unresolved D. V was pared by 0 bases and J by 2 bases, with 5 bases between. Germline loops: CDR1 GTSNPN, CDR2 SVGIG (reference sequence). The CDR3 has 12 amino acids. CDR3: CAWSVQTYEQYF. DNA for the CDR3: TGTGCCTGGAGTGTACAGACCTACGAGCAGTACTTC.

As DNA, the CDR3 is TGTGCCAGCAGTTTTTCGGGGTACGAGCAGTACTTC. It specifies CASSFSGYEQYF. The V call is TRBV6-5, the J call TRBJ2-7; tentative D call: TRBD2 (5 bases). V was shortened by 4 bases and J by 4 bases, with 8 bases between the two germline ends. CDR3 length equals 12 residues. Germline V gene lookup returns CDR1 MNHEY and CDR2 SVGAGI.

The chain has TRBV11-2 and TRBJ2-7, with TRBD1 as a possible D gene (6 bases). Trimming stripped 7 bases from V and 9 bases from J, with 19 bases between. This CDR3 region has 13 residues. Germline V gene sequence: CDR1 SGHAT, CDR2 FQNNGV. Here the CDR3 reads CASTVVRGSGQYF. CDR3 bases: TGTGCCAGCACCGTAGTCAGGGGTTCCGGGCAGTACTTC.

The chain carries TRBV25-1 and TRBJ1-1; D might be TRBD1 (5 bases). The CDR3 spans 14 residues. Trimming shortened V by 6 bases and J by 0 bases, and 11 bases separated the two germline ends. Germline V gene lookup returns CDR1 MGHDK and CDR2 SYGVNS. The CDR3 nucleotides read TGTGCCAGCAGCACGACAGAAATGAACACTGAAGCTTTCTTT. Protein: CASSTTEMNTEAFF.

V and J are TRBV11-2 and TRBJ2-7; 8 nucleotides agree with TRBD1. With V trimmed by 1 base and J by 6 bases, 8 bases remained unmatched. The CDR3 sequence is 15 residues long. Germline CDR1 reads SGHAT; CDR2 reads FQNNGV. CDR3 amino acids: CASSLVGQAQGEQYF. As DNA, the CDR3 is TGTGCCAGCAGCTTAGTGGGACAGGCACAGGGCGAGCAGTACTTC.

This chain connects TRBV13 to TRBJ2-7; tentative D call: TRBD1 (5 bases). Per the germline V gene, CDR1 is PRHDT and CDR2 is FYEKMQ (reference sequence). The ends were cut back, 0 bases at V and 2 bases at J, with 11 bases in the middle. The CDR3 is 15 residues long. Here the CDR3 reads CASSLGGQGTYEQYF. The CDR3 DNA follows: TGTGCCAGCAGCTTAGGTGGGCAGGGAACCTACGAGCAGTACTTC.

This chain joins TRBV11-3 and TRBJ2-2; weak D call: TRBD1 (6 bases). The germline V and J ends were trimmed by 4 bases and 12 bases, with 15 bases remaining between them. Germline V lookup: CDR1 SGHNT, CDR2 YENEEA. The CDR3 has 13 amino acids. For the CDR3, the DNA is TGTGCCAGCAGCTCAAACAGGGTGGGGAAGCTGTTTTTT. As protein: CASSSNRVGKLFF.

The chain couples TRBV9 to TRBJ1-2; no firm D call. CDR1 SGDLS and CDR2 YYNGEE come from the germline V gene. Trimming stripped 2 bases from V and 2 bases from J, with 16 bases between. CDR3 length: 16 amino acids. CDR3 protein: CASSVAGTSSNYGYTF. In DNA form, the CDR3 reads TGTGCCAGCAGCGTGGCGGGAACCTCCTCGAACTATGGCTACACCTTC.

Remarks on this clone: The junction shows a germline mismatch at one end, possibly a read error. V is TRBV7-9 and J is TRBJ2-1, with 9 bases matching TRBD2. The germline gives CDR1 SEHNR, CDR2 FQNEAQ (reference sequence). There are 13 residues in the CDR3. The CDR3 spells CSSSLRLAVEQFF. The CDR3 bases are TGTTCCAGCAGCCTAAGACTAGCGGTTGAGCAGTTCTTC.

CDR3 nucleotide sequence: TGTGCCAGCAGCCCAAACTTTGGCACAGATACGCAGTATTTT. It encodes CASSPNFGTDTQYF. This chain uses TRBV7-2 with TRBJ2-3; D gene unclear. The V end was cut by 5 bases, the J end by 1 base, with 10 bases between. This CDR3 has 14 residues. The V gene's germline CDR1 is SGHTA and CDR2 FQGNSA.

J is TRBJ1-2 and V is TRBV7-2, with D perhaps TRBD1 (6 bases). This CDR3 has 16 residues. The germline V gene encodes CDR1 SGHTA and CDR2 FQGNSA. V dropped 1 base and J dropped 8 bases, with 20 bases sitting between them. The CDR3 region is CASSLGGSGVGSGYTF. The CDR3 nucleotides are TGTGCCAGCAGCTTAGGAGGGTCAGGGGTAGGGAGCGGCTACACCTTC.

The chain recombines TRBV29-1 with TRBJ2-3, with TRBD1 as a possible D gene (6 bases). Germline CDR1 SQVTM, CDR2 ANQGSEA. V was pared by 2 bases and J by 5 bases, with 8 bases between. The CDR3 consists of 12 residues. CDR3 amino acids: CSVETGLDTQYF. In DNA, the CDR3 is TGCAGCGTTGAAACAGGGTTAGATACGCAGTATTTT.

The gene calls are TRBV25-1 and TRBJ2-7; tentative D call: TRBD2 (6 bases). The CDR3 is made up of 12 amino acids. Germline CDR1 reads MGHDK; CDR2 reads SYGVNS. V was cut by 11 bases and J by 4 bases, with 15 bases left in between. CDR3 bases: TGTGCCTCAGGCACGGGAGCTTACGAGCAGTACTTC. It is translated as CASGTGAYEQYF.

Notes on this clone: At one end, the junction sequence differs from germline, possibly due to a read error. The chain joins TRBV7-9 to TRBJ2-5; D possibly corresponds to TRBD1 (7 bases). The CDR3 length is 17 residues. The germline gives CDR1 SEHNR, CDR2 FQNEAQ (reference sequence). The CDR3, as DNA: TGTTCCAGCAGCCCGGGGGACAGCTCTATGTCACCAGAGACCCAGTACTTC. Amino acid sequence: CSSSPGDSSMSPETQYF.

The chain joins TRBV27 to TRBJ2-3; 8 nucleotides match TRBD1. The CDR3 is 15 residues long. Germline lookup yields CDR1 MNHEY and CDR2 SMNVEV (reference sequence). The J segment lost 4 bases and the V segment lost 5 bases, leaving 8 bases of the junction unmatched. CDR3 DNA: TGTGCCAGCAGTGCCGTCAGACAGGGGTCAGATACGCAGTATTTT. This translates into CASSAVRQGSDTQYF.

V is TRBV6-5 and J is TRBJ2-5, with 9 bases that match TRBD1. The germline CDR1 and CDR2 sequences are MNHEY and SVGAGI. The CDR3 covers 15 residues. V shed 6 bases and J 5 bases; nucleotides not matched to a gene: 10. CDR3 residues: CASRFSQGAGETQYF. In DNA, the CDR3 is TGTGCCAGCAGGTTTTCACAGGGGGCGGGGGAGACCCAGTACTTC.

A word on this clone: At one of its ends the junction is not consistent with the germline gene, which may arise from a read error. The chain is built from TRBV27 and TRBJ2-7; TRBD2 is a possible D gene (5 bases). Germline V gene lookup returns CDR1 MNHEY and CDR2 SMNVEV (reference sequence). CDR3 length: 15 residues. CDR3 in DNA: TGTGCCAGCTCCTCACTAGGACTGGGGTCTTACGAGCAGTGCTTC. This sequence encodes CASSSLGLGSYEQCF.

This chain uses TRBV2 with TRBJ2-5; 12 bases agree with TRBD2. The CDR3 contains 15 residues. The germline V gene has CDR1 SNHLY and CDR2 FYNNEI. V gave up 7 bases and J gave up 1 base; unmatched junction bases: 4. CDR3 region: CASMVTSGGQETQYF. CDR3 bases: TGTGCCAGCATGGTGACTAGCGGGGGCCAAGAGACCCAGTACTTC.